Shown below are 13 T cell receptor beta chains from a single sample sequenced in a study of cytotoxic CD8 clonotypes in ibrutinib-treated CLL. Clones were read by immunoSEQ multiplex PCR, and TCRdb kept only the in-frame ones, dropping some. The sample yields about 39,000 clones, 65% to 70% seen once. Here the sequenced sample was PBMCs, taken at disease progression, from a patient treated with ibrutinib. The receptors here all came from a human donor with chronic lymphocytic leukemia.

This sequence joins TRBV6-6 and TRBJ2-7; D remains ambiguous. The CDR3 has 14 amino acids. Trimming removed 5 bases from V and 1 base from J, with 12 bases in between. The germline V gene has CDR1 MNHNY and CDR2 SVGAGI (reference sequence). Written as DNA, the CDR3 is TGTGCCAGCAGTAGCGTATTTCGGTCCTACGAGCAGTACTTC. Protein product: CASSSVFRSYEQYF.

V gene TRBV5-6 combines with J gene TRBJ2-1; no firm D call. V lost 2 bases and J 4 bases, leaving 7 bases between the germline ends. The CDR3 totals 13 residues. The germline V gene has CDR1 SGHDT and CDR2 YYEEEE. The chain's CDR3 is CASSLGQYNEQFF. The CDR3 bases are TGTGCCAGCAGCTTAGGGCAGTACAATGAGCAGTTCTTC.

This clone was found a few times. The chain links TRBV7-2 to TRBJ2-1; 10 bases line up with TRBD1. The CDR3 has 14 amino acids. The germline V gene encodes CDR1 SGHTA and CDR2 FQGNSA. The V gene end was trimmed by 5 bases and the J gene end by 6 bases; junction bases not matched to a gene: 4. The CDR3 DNA sequence: TGTGCCAGCAGCCGCCGGGACAGGGGCAATGAGCAGTTCTTC. It translates to CASSRRDRGNEQFF.

The chain recombines TRBV7-9 with TRBJ2-5; 11 nucleotides match TRBD2. Per the germline V gene, CDR1 is SEHNR and CDR2 is FQNEAQ (reference sequence). The V and J ends lost 8 bases and 0 bases, in that order; junction bases with no gene match: 2. CDR3 length: 14 residues. The CDR3 region has the DNA TGTGCCAGCGCGACTAGCGGGAACCAAGAGACCCAGTACTTC. Translated, it gives CASATSGNQETQYF.

The V and J genes are TRBV11-3 and TRBJ2-7; D is unresolved. Trimming removed 4 bases at V and 6 bases at J, with 13 bases between. Germline loops: CDR1 SGHNT, CDR2 YENEEA. The length of the CDR3 is 13 residues. CDR3 sequence (DNA): TGTGCCAGCAGCTGGGTGACTGGGCGCGAGCAGTACTTC. It codes for CASSWVTGREQYF.

V gene TRBV30 combines with J gene TRBJ2-6; tentative D call: TRBD2 (6 bases). V was shortened by 3 bases and J by 0 bases, with 21 bases between the two germline ends. This CDR3 is built from 19 residues. Looked up from germline, CDR1 is GTSNPN and CDR2 is SVGIG (reference sequence). The DNA of the CDR3 is TGTGCCTGGAGGAGAGGGCGGGGACCCAAGAACTCTGGGGCCAACGTCCTGACTTTC. Translated, it gives CAWRRGRGPKNSGANVLTF.

The V and J genes are TRBV7-9 and TRBJ1-5; D remains unclear. CDR1 SEHNR and CDR2 FQNEAQ come from the germline V gene (reference sequence). The germline V and J ends were trimmed by 5 bases and 4 bases, with 12 bases remaining between them. The CDR3 runs to 14 residues. This chain's CDR3 is CASSAFQVNQPQHF. The CDR3 DNA sequence: TGTGCCAGCAGCGCCTTTCAGGTTAATCAGCCCCAGCATTTT.

The rearrangement joins TRBV14 to TRBJ1-2; D ambiguous. The CDR3 length is 14 residues. Looked up from germline, CDR1 is SGHDN and CDR2 is FVKESK. V was cut by 4 bases and J by 4 bases, with 13 bases left in between. CDR3 sequence: CASSPMDRAYGYTF. The CDR3 nucleotides are TGTGCCAGCAGCCCGATGGACCGAGCCTATGGCTACACCTTC.

The chain links TRBV2 to TRBJ1-5, with D perhaps TRBD1 (6 bases). Looked up from germline, CDR1 is SNHLY and CDR2 is FYNNEI. This CDR3 comprises 13 residues. V lost 5 bases and J lost 7, with 12 bases in between. CDR3 region: CASSRTEGQPQHF. CDR3 in DNA: TGTGCCAGCAGTAGGACAGAGGGGCAGCCCCAGCATTTT.

This clone was seen only once. The genes are TRBV27 and TRBJ1-5; TRBD1 matches 7 bases. In germline, CDR1 is MNHEY, CDR2 SMNVEV (reference sequence). The CDR3 is 14 amino acids. Trimming at V came to 2 bases and at J to 6 bases, leaving 4 bases not matched to a gene. CDR3 sequence reads: CASSLRGHGQPQHF. CDR3 sequence (DNA): TGTGCCAGCAGTTTAAGGGGGCATGGTCAGCCCCAGCATTTT.

This chain joins TRBV30 and TRBJ1-5, with unresolved D. This CDR3 contains 13 residues. CDR1 GTSNPN and CDR2 SVGIG come from the germline V gene (reference sequence). Trimming cost V 0 bases and J 1 base, with 4 bases left between them. CDR3 sequence (DNA): TGTGCCTGGAGTGTTGGAAGCAATCAGCCCCAGCATTTT. Its protein is CAWSVGSNQPQHF.

V and J are TRBV5-6 and TRBJ2-6; possible D gene TRBD1, 6 bases. Germline CDR1 is SGHDT and CDR2 is YYEEEE. V dropped 3 bases and J dropped 0 bases, with 13 bases sitting between them. This CDR3 is 17 amino acids long. The CDR3 DNA is TGTGCCAGCAGCTCCTACCGGACAGTCTCTGGGGCCAACGTCCTGACTTTC. Protein sequence: CASSSYRTVSGANVLTF.

This chain links TRBV5-1 with TRBJ2-5; TRBD2 might be the D (6 bases). CDR1 is SGHRS, CDR2 YFSETQ, per germline. Between the trimmed V and J ends, which lost 0 bases and 4 bases, there was a span of 22 bases. This CDR3 contains 18 residues. The CDR3 spells CASSLAWMVWEESETQYF. The CDR3 DNA is TGCGCCAGCAGCTTGGCCTGGATGGTGTGGGAGGAGTCAGAGACCCAGTACTTC.